The rows below give T cell receptor beta chains drawn from one sample of a study of blood T cell repertoires in COVID-19. Libraries were prepared by immunoSEQ multiplex PCR; TCRdb keeps only in-frame clonotypes and omits some of them. Of 300,000 to 350,000 clones detected, around 85% appear once; the ten largest clones hold roughly 2.3%. The specimen sequenced was PBMCs or T cells enriched from blood (not recorded which). These receptors all stem from a man aged 25 to 45 who had recovered from COVID-19. The CDR3 runs from the conserved cysteine through the conserved F or W. The D gene is left open where the match is weak. Clone size appears in some rows only: once, few, many, or a class for an expanded clone.

-	TRBV5-5	TRBJ1-3	-	TGTGCCAGCAGCTTGGTGGCAGGGGTTTACTCTGGAAACACCATATATTTT	CASSLVAGVYSGNTIYF
TRBD1	TRBV11-2	TRBJ1-4	many	TGTGCCAGCAGCTTGCCAGGGGGCAAAAAACTGTTTTTT	CASSLPGGKKLFF
-	TRBV19	TRBJ1-4	-	TGTGCCAGTAATGGGCAGCCTAATGAAAAACTGTTTTTT	CASNGQPNEKLFF
TRBD1	TRBV5-4	TRBJ2-3	-	TGTGCCAGCAGCTCCGGACAGGGGCGTAGCACAGATACGCAGTATTTT	CASSSGQGRSTDTQYF
-	TRBV6-5	TRBJ1-2	-	TGTGCCAGCAGTTACTCGCCGGCGGGCTCGGGAGGCTACACCTTC	CASSYSPAGSGGYTF
-	TRBV19	TRBJ1-2	-	TGTGCCAGTAGCCCACCCGGACACCTTAGGTATGGCTACACCTTC	CASSPPGHLRYGYTF
TRBD1	TRBV4-1	TRBJ1-3	once	TGCGCCAGCAGCCTAAGGACAGGGGCGATAGGGTCTGGAAACACCATATATTTT	CASSLRTGAIGSGNTIYF
-	TRBV5-8	TRBJ1-6	-	TGTGCCAGCAGCTTGCAGGCCTATAATTCACCCCTCCACTTT	CASSLQAYNSPLHF
TRBD2	TRBV10-3	TRBJ2-5	-	TGTGCCATCAGCACTAGCGGGGGGAGGTTAGAGACCCAGTACTTC	CAISTSGGRLETQYF
-	TRBV29-1	TRBJ1-2	-	TGCAGCGTCGCGAGGGGGGGGCTTTATGGCTACACCTTC	CSVARGGLYGYTF
-	TRBV6-5	TRBJ2-2	-	TGTGCCGTACAGGCCCCGAACACCGGGGAGCTGTTTTTT	CAVQAPNTGELFF
-	TRBV3-1/TRBV3-2	TRBJ2-3	-	TGTGCCAGCACCCCAGGTGCGCAGTATTTT	CASTPGAQYF
-	TRBV3-1/TRBV3-2	TRBJ2-1	-	TGTGCCAGCAGCCAAGAATTGTCGGGTTTCAACACTGAGCAGTTCTTC	CASSQELSGFNTEQFF
TRBD1	TRBV11-2	TRBJ2-7	-	TGTGCCAGCAGCTTGACGGACAGGGCCTCCTACGAGCAGTACTTC	CASSLTDRASYEQYF
-	TRBV5-4	TRBJ2-1	-	TGTGCCAGCAGCTTGGGCAGGGTGGGTGAGCAGTTCTTC	CASSLGRVGEQFF
TRBD1	TRBV10-3	TRBJ2-3	few	TGTGCCATCAGTGCGGACTCCGGGACAGGGGGCGCGGGGGATACGCAGTATTTT	CAISADSGTGGAGDTQYF
TRBD1	TRBV19	TRBJ1-6	-	TGTGCCAGTAGTTTACCGACAGGGGGGATTTCACCCCTCCACTTT	CASSLPTGGISPLHF
TRBD1	TRBV25-1	TRBJ2-2	many	TGTGCCACCCAGAAAGGGACAGGTACGAACACCGGGGAGCTGTTTTTT	CATQKGTGTNTGELFF
-	TRBV5-1	TRBJ1-2	-	TGCGCCAGCACCCCGGGAGAGGGGTCGCGACTCAAGAGGGGTGGCTACACCTTC	CASTPGEGSRLKRGGYTF
-	TRBV5-5	TRBJ2-7	-	TGTGCCAGCAGCTCAGGGGTCGCCCGCATATACGAGCAGTACTTC	CASSSGVARIYEQYF
-	TRBV7-6	TRBJ2-7	-	TGTGCCAGCAGCTTAGGTGGGGCAGGGCCTTCCTACGAGCAGTACTTC	CASSLGGAGPSYEQYF
TRBD2	TRBV5-1	TRBJ2-2	-	TGCGCCAGCAGCTTGGTTCGGGGGGACACCGGGGAGCTGTTTTTT	CASSLVRGDTGELFF
-	TRBV10-3	TRBJ2-7	-	TGTGCCATCAGTGAGGTTCGTGGGGGGGCTGGCGAGCAGTACTTC	CAISEVRGGAGEQYF
TRBD1	TRBV18	TRBJ2-7	-	TGTGCCAGCTCACTACAGGGGCAGTACGAGCAGTACTTC	CASSLQGQYEQYF
-	TRBV7-2	TRBJ2-5	-	TGTGCCAGCAGCTTAGATGCAGGAAGGGAGACCCAGTACTTC	CASSLDAGRETQYF
TRBD1	TRBV6-6	TRBJ2-2	-	TGTGCCAGCAGTGTGACAGGGGGCACCGGGGAGCTGTTTTTT	CASSVTGGTGELFF
-	TRBV7-6	TRBJ1-1	once	TGTGCCAGCAGCTTAGAAGTCGAGCTTCGGAGCACTGAAGCTTTCTTT	CASSLEVELRSTEAFF
-	TRBV19	TRBJ1-5	-	TGTGCCAGTAGTCGGGAGGGACCGACGATTTATAGCAATCAGCCCCAGCATTTT	CASSREGPTIYSNQPQHF
-	TRBV5-6	TRBJ1-6	-	TGTGCCAGCAGCGAGAGCCCGGGGGAAACTTCACCCCTCCACTTT	CASSESPGETSPLHF